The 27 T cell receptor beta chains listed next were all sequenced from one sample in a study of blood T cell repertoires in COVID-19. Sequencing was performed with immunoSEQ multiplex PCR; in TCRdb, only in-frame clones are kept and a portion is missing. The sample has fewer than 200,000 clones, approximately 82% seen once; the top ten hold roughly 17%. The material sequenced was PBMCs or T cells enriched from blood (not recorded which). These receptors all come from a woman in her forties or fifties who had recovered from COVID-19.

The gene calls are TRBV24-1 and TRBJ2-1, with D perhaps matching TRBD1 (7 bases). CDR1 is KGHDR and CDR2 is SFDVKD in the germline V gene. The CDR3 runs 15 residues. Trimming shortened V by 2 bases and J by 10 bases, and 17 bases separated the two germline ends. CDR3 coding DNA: TGTGCCACCAGTGATTCCGACAGGGTGGAGGGCGAGCAGTTCTTC. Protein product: CATSDSDRVEGEQFF.

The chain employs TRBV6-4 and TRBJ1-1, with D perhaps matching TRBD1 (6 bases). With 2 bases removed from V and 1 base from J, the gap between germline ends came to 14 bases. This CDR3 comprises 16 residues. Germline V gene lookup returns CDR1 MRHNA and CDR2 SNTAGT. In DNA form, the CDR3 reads TGTGCCAGCAGTGACCCCGCAGGGGTCTGGAACACTGAAGCTTTCTTT. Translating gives CASSDPAGVWNTEAFF.

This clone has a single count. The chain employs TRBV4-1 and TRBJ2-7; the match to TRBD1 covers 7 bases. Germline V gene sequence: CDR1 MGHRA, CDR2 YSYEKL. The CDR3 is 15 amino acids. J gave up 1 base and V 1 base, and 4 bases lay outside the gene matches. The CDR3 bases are TGCGCCAGCAGCCAAGCCGACAGGGTTTCCTACGAGCAGTACTTC. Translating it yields CASSQADRVSYEQYF.

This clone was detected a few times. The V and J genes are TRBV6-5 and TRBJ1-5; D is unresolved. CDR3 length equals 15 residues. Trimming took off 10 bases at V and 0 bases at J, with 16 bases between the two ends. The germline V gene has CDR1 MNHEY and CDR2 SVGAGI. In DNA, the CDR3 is TGTGCCACCAAAGTAGAACCTTATAGCAATCAGCCCCAGCATTTT. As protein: CATKVEPYSNQPQHF.

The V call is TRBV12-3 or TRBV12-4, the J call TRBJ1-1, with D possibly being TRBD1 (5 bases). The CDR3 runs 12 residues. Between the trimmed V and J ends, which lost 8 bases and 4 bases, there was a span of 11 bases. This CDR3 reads CASSGRITEAFF. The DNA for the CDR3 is TGTGCCAGCTCAGGGAGGATCACTGAAGCTTTCTTT.

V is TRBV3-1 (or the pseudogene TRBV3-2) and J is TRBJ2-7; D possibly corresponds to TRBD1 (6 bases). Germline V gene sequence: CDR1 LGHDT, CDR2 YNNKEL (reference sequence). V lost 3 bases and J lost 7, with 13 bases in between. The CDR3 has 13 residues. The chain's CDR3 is CASSQTRTGEQYF. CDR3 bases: TGTGCCAGCAGCCAGACCCGAACAGGGGAGCAGTACTTC.

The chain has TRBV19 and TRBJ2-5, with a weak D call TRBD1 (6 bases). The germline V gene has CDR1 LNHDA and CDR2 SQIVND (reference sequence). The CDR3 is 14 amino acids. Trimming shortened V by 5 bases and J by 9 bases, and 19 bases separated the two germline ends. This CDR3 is CASSPGQSVLSQYF. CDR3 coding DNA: TGTGCCAGTAGTCCAGGACAGAGCGTGTTGTCCCAGTACTTC.

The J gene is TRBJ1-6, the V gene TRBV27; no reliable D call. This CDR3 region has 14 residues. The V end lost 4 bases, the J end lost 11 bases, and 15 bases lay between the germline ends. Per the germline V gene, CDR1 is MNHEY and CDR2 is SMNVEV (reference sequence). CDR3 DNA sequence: TGTGCCAGCAGTTCATCGGAGGACGTGGCACCCCTCCACTTT. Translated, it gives CASSSSEDVAPLHF.

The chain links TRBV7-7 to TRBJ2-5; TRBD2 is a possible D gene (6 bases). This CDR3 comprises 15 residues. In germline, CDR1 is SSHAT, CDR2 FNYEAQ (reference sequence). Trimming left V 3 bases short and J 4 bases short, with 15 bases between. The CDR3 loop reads CASSLRDWGLETQYF. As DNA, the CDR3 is TGTGCCAGCAGCTTGCGGGACTGGGGGTTAGAGACCCAGTACTTC.

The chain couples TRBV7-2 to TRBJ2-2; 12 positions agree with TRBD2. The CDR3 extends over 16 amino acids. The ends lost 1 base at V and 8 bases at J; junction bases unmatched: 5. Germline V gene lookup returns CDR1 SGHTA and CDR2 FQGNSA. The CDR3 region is CASSLVLAGGRGELFF. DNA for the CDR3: TGTGCCAGCAGCTTAGTCCTAGCGGGAGGGCGGGGGGAGCTGTTTTTT.

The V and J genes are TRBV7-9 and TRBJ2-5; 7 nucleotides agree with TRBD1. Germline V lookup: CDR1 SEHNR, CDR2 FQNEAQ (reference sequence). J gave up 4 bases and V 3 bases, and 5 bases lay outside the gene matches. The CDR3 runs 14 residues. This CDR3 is CASSFDRVTETQYF. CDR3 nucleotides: TGTGCCAGCAGCTTTGACAGGGTAACAGAGACCCAGTACTTC.

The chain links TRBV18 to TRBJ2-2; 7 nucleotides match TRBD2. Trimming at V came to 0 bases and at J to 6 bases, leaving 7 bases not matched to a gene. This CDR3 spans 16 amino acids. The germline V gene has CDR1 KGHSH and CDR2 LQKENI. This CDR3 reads CASSPPSREAAGELFF. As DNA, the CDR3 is TGTGCCAGCTCACCACCCTCTCGGGAGGCCGCCGGGGAGCTGTTTTTT. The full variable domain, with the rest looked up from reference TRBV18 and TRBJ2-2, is NAGVMQNPRHLVRRRGQEARLRCSPMKGHSHVYWYRQLPEEGLKFMVYLQKENIIDESGMPKERFSAEFPKEGPSILRIQQVVRGDSAAYFCASSPPSREAAGELFFGEGSRLTVL.

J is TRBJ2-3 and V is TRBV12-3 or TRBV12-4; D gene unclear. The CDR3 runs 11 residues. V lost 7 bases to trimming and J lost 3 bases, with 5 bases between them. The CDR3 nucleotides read TGTGCCAGCACCAAAACAGATACGCAGTATTTT. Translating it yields CASTKTDTQYF.

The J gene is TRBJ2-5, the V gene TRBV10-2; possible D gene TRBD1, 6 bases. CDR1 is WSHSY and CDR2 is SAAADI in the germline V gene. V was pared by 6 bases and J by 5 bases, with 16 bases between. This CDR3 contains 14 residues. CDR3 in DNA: TGCGCCAGCAGCTCAGGGACACTTGTGGAGACCCAGTACTTC. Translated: CASSSGTLVETQYF.

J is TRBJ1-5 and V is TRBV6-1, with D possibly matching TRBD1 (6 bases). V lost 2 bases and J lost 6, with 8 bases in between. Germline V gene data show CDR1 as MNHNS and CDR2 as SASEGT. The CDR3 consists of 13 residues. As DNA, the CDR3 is TGTGCCAGCAGTGAACGACAGGCTCAGCCCCAGCATTTT. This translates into CASSERQAQPQHF.

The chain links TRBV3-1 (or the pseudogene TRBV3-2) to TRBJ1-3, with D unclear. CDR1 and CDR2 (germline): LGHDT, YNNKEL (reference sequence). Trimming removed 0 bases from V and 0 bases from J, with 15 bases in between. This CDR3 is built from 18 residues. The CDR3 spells CASSQDSWLALSGNTIYF. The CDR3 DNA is TGTGCCAGCAGCCAAGATTCGTGGCTGGCCCTCTCTGGAAACACCATATATTTT.

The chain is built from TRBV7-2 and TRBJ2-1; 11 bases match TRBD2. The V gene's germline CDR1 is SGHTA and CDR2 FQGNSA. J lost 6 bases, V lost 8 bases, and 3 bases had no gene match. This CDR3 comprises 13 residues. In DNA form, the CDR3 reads TGTGCCAGCCGCGGGACTAGCGGCAATGAGCAGTTCTTC. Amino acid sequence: CASRGTSGNEQFF.

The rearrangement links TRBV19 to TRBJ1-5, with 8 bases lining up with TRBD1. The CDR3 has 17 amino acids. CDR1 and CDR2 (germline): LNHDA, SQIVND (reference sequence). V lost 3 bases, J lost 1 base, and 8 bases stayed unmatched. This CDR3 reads CASSMSTGAGSNQPQHF. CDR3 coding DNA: TGTGCCAGTAGTATGTCGACAGGGGCCGGAAGCAATCAGCCCCAGCATTTT. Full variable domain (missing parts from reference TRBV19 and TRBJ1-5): DGGITQSPKYLFRKEGQNVTLSCEQNLNHDAMYWYRQDPGQGLRLIYYSQIVNDFQKGDIAEGYSVSREKKESFPLTVTSAQKNPTAFYLCASSMSTGAGSNQPQHFGDGTRLSIL.

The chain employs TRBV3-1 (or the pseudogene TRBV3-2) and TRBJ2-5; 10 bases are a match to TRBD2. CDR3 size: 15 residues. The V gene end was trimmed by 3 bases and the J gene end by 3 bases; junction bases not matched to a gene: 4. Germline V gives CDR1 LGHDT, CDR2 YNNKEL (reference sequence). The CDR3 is CASSQWTSGKETQYF. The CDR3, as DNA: TGTGCCAGCAGCCAGTGGACTAGCGGTAAAGAGACCCAGTACTTC.

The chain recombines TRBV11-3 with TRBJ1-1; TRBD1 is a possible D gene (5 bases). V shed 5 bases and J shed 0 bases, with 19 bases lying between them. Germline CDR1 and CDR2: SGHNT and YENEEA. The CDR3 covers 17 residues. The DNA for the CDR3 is TGTGCCAGCAGCCCCGGGCGGGGCGTTCATCTGAACACTGAAGCTTTCTTT. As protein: CASSPGRGVHLNTEAFF. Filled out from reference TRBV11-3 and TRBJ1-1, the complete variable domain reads EAGVVQSPRYKIIEKKQPVAFWCNPISGHNTLYWYLQNLGQGPELLIRYENEEAVDDSQLPKDRFSAERLKGVDSTLKIQPAELGDSAVYLCASSPGRGVHLNTEAFFGQGTRLTVV.

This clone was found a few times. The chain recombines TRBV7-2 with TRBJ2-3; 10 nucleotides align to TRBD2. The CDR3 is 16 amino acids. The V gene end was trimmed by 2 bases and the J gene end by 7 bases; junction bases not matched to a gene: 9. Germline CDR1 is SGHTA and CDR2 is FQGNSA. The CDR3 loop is CASSLSPSGRVYTQYF. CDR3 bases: TGTGCCAGCAGCTTATCCCCCAGCGGGAGGGTTTATACGCAGTATTTT.

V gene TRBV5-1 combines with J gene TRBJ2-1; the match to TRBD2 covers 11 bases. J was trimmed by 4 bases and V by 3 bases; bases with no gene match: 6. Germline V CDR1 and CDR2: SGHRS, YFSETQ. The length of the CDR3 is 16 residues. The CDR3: CASSWGTSGVYNEQFF. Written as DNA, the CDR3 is TGCGCCAGCAGCTGGGGGACTAGCGGAGTATACAATGAGCAGTTCTTC.

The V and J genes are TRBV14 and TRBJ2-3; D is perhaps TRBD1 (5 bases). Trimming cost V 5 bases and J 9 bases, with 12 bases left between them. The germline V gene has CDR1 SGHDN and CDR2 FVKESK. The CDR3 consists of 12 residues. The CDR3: CASSAGFATQYF. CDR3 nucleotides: TGTGCCAGCAGCGCAGGGTTTGCAACGCAGTATTTT.

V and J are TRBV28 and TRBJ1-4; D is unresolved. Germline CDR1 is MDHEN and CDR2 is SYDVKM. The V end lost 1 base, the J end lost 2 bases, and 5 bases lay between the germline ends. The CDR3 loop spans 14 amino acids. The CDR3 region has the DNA TGTGCCAGCAGTTTATACACCACTAATGAAAAACTGTTTTTT. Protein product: CASSLYTTNEKLFF.

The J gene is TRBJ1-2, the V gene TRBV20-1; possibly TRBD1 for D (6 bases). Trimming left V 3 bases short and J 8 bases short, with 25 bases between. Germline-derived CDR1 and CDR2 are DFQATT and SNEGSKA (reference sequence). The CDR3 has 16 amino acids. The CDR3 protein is CSASHSISAWGGGYTF. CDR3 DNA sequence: TGCAGTGCTAGTCATTCCATATCGGCGTGGGGGGGCGGCTACACCTTC.

CDR3: CASSQGDYPGDEQYF. CDR3 bases: TGTGCCAGCAGCCAGGGGGACTACCCTGGTGACGAGCAGTACTTC. This chain connects TRBV4-2 to TRBJ2-7; TRBD2 matches 7 bases. This CDR3 comprises 15 residues. With V trimmed by 3 bases and J by 5 bases, 10 bases remained unmatched. Germline CDR1 is LGHNA and CDR2 is YNFKEQ.

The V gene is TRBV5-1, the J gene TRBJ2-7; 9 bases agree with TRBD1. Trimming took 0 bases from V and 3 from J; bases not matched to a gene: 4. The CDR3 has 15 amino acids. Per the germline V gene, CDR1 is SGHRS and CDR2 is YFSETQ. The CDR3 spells CASSLGGTGNYEQYF. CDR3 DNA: TGCGCCAGCAGCTTGGGGGGGACAGGGAACTACGAGCAGTACTTC.